Below are 9 T cell receptor beta chains sequenced from a single sample in a study of blood T cell repertoires in COVID-19. Sequencing used immunoSEQ multiplex PCR; TCRdb keeps in-frame clones, though not all of them. The sample contains around 70,000 clones, approximately 90% of which appear only once. Sequencing used peripheral blood. The receptor source for this set is a man aged 60 to 69 with acute or convalescent COVID-19.

The rearrangement links TRBV12-5 to TRBJ2-5, with D perhaps matching TRBD1 (5 bases). The V and J ends lost 5 bases and 2 bases respectively, with 12 bases between them. CDR3 size: 14 residues. The germline CDR1 and CDR2 sequences are LGHNT and FRNRAP. Written as DNA, the CDR3 is TGTGCTAGTGGTCGGACACCTCCTCAAGAGACCCAGTACTTC. It specifies CASGRTPPQETQYF.

The gene calls are TRBV5-6 and TRBJ1-6; TRBD1 agrees at 10 bases. The J segment lost 5 bases and the V segment lost 2 bases, leaving 1 base of the junction unmatched. The CDR3 totals 15 residues. Germline V gene lookup returns CDR1 SGHDT and CDR2 YYEEEE. The chain's CDR3 is CASSFGTGDNSPLHF. The CDR3 region has the DNA TGTGCCAGCAGCTTCGGGACAGGGGATAATTCACCCCTCCACTTT.

The chain combines TRBV5-1 with TRBJ2-7, with TRBD1 matching 9 bases. This CDR3 spans 15 amino acids. The junction had 8 bases not matched to a gene; V was cut back by 4 bases and J by 3 bases. CDR1 is SGHRS, CDR2 YFSETQ, per germline. CDR3 nucleotides: TGCGCCAGCAGCGACCCCGGGACAGGGAACTACGAGCAGTACTTC. As protein: CASSDPGTGNYEQYF.

This chain uses TRBV5-8 with TRBJ1-5, with unresolved D. V was shortened by 3 bases and J by 0 bases, with 13 bases between the two germline ends. Germline CDR1 and CDR2: SGHTS and YDEGEE. CDR3 length equals 16 residues. CDR3 sequence reads: CASSYASAYSNQPQHF. CDR3 sequence (DNA): TGTGCCAGCAGCTACGCTTCAGCGTATAGCAATCAGCCCCAGCATTTT. The full variable domain, with the rest looked up from reference TRBV5-8 and TRBJ1-5, is EAGVTQSPTHLIKTRGQQATLRCSPISGHTSVYWYQQALGLGLQFLLWYDEGEERNRGNFPPRFSGRQFPNYSSELNVNALELEDSALYLCASSYASAYSNQPQHFGDGTRLSIL.

The chain links TRBV28 to TRBJ1-3, with 10 bases that match TRBD1. Per germline, CDR1 MDHEN and CDR2 SYDVKM. This CDR3 comprises 16 residues. V lost 8 bases, J lost 2 bases, and 9 bases stayed unmatched. The CDR3 here is CASVPGGTGAGNTIYF. Written as DNA, the CDR3 is TGTGCCAGCGTCCCGGGGGGGACAGGGGCTGGAAACACCATATATTTT.

The gene calls are TRBV5-4 and TRBJ1-4, with 7 bases matching TRBD1. CDR1 and CDR2 (germline): SGHNT, YYREEE (reference sequence). CDR3 length equals 14 residues. J lost 7 bases, V lost 4 bases, and 7 bases had no gene match. CDR3 in DNA: TGTGCCAGCAGCACGACAGGGCCTAGTGAAAAACTGTTTTTT. It encodes CASSTTGPSEKLFF.

The rearrangement joins TRBV28 to TRBJ1-1; D is perhaps TRBD1 (5 bases). CDR1 is MDHEN and CDR2 is SYDVKM in the germline V gene. The CDR3 sequence is 15 residues long. V shed 2 bases and J shed 4 bases, with 14 bases lying between them. This CDR3 is CASSLTFGGGTEAFF. CDR3 coding DNA: TGTGCCAGCAGTTTAACATTCGGGGGAGGCACTGAAGCTTTCTTT.

The chain uses TRBV19 and TRBJ2-2; 9 bases align to TRBD1. V lost 5 bases to trimming and J lost 0 bases; unmatched junction nucleotides: 7. Looked up from germline, CDR1 is LNHDA and CDR2 is SQIVND (reference sequence). The CDR3 runs 17 residues. CDR3 coding DNA: TGTGCCAGTAGTGCGGGACAGGGCTACGCGAACACCGGGGAGCTGTTTTTT. Translation: CASSAGQGYANTGELFF.

This chain links TRBV9 with TRBJ1-2; D possibly corresponds to TRBD1 (5 bases). This CDR3 region has 12 residues. Germline V gene sequence: CDR1 SGDLS, CDR2 YYNGEE. V dropped 0 bases and J dropped 5 bases, with 5 bases sitting between them. The CDR3 region has the DNA TGTGCCAGCAGCGTAGAGGGGTATGGCTACACCTTC. It yields the protein CASSVEGYGYTF.